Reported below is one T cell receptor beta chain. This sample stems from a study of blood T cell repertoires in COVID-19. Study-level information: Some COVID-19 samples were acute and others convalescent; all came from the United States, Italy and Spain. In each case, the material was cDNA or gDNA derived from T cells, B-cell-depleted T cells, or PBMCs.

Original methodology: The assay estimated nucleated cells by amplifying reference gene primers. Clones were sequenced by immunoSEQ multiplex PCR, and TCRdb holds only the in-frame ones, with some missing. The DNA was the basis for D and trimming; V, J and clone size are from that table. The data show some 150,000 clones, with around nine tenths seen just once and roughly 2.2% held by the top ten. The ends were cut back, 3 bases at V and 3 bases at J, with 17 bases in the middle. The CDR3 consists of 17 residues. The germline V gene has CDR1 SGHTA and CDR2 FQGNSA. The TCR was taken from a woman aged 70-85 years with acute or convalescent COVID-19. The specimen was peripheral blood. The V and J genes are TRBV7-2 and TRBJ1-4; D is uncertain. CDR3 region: CASSLTYRQVANEKLFF. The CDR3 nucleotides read TGTGCCAGCAGCTTGACCTACCGGCAGGTGGCTAATGAAAAACTGTTTTTT.